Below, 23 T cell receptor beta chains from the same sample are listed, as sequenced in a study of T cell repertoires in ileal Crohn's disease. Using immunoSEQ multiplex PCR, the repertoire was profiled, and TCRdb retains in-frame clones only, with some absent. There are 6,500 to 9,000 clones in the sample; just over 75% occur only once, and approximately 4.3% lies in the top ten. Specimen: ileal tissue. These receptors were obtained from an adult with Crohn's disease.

The DNA of the CDR3 is TGTGCCAGCAGCCCCTCAGGGACAGCAAGCTACGAGCAGTACTTC. Protein: CASSPSGTASYEQYF. V gene TRBV6-1 combines with J gene TRBJ2-7; 7 bases are a match to TRBD1. The CDR3 consists of 15 residues. CDR1 MNHNS and CDR2 SASEGT come from the germline V gene. Unmatched junction bases numbered 11, after V lost 6 bases and J lost 3 bases.

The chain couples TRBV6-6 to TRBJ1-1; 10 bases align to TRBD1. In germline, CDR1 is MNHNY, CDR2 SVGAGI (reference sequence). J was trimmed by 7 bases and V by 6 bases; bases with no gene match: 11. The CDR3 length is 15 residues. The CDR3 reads CASRPPGQGLGEAFF. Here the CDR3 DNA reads TGTGCCAGCAGGCCTCCGGGACAGGGGTTAGGTGAAGCTTTCTTT.

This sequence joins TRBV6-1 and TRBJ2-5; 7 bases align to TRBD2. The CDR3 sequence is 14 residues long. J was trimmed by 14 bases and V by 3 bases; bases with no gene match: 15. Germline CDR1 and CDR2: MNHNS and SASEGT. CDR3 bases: TGTGCCAGCAGTGAGGGGGGGACCTCCGGAGCTCTTTACTTC. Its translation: CASSEGGTSGALYF.

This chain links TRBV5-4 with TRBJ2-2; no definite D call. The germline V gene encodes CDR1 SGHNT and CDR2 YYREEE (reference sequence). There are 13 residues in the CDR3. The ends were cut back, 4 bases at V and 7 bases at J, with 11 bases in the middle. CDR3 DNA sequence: TGTGCCAGCAGCCCCCAGGTGTTCGGGGAGCTGTTTTTT. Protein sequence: CASSPQVFGELFF.

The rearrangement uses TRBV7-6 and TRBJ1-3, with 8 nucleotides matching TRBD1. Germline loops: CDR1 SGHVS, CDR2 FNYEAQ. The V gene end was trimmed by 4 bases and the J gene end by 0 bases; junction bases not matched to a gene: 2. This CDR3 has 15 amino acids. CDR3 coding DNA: TGTGCCAGCAGCTCCGACAGGGGCTCTGGAAACACCATATATTTT. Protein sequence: CASSSDRGSGNTIYF.

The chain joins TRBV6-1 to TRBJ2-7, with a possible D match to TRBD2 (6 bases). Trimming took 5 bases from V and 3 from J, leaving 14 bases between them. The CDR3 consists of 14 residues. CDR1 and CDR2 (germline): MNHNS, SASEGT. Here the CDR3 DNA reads TGTGCCAGCAGTCCCGGAGGGGAGCTCTACGAGCAGTACTTC. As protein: CASSPGGELYEQYF.

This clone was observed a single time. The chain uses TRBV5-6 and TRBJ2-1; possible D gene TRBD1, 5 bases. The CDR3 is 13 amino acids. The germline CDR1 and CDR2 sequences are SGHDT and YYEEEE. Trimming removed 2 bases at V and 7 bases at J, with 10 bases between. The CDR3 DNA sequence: TGTGCCAGCAGCTTAATGTCAGGGAATGAGCAGTTCTTC. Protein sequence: CASSLMSGNEQFF.

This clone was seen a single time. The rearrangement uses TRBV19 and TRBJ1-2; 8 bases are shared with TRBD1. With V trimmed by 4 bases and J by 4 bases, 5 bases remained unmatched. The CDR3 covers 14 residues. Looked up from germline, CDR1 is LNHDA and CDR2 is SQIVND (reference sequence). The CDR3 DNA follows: TGTGCCAGTAGTAGACAGGGGATAGGCTATGGCTACACCTTC. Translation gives CASSRQGIGYGYTF.

DNA for the CDR3: TGTGCCAGCAGCTTAATAGCGGTGACTGCTTCTACCCAGTACTTC. It codes for CASSLIAVTASTQYF. The rearrangement uses TRBV7-3 and TRBJ2-5, with a tentative D call TRBD2 (6 bases). CDR3 length equals 15 residues. Germline values: CDR1 SGHTA, CDR2 FQGTGA. V shed 1 base and J shed 8 bases, with 17 bases lying between them.

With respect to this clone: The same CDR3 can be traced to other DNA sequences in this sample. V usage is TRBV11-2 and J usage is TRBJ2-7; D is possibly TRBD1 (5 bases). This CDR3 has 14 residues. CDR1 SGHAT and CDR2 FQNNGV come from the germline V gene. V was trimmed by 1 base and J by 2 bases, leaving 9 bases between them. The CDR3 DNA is TGTGCCAGCAGCTTAGGGGGCAGGACCTACGAGCAGTACTTC. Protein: CASSLGGRTYEQYF.

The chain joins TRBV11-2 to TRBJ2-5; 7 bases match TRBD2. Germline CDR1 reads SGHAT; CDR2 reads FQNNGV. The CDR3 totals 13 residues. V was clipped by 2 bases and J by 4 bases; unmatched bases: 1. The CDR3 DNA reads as TGTGCCAGCAGCTTATGGGGGGGAGAGACCCAGTACTTC. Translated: CASSLWGGETQYF.

This chain's CDR3 is CASSLPPPGQGAMNTEAFF. In DNA form, the CDR3 reads TGTGCCAGCAGCTTGCCCCCCCCAGGACAGGGCGCTATGAACACTGAAGCTTTCTTT. The chain is built from TRBV5-6 and TRBJ1-1, with 8 bases that match TRBD1. The CDR3 has 19 amino acids. CDR1 is SGHDT, CDR2 YYEEEE, per germline. V trimming: 1 base; J trimming: 0 bases; junction bases outside the gene matches: 14.

This CDR3 is CASSPAGSVLNTEAFF. CDR3 sequence (DNA): TGTGCCAGCTCACCAGCGGGTTCGGTGTTGAACACTGAAGCTTTCTTT. The chain links TRBV18 to TRBJ1-1; D is undetermined. There are 16 residues in the CDR3. Trimming removed 2 bases from V and 0 bases from J, with 13 bases in between. From germline, CDR1 is KGHSH and CDR2 LQKENI.

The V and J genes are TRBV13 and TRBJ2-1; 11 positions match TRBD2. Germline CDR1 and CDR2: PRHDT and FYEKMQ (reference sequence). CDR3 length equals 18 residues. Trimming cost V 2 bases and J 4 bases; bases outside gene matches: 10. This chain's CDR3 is CASSLSLAGGRDYNEQFF. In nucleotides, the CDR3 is TGTGCCAGCAGCTTAAGTCTAGCGGGAGGTCGGGATTACAATGAGCAGTTCTTC.

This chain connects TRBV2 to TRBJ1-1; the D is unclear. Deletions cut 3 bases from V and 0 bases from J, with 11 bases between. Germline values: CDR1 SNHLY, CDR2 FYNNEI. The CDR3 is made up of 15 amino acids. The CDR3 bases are TGTGCCAGCAGTGACGAGTTATTCTTGAACACTGAAGCTTTCTTT. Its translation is CASSDELFLNTEAFF. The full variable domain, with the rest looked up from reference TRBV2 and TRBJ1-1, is EPEVTQTPSHQVTQMGQEVILRCVPISNHLYFYWYRQILGQKVEFLVSFYNNEISEKSEIFDDQFSVERPDGSNFTLKIRSTKLEDSAMYFCASSDELFLNTEAFFGQGTRLTVV.

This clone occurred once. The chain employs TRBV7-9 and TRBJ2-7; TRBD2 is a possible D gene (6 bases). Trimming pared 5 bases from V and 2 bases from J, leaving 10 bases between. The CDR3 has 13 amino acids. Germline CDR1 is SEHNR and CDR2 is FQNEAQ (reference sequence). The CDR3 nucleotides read TGTGCCAGCAGCCGGGGCGGGACCTACGAGCAGTACTTC. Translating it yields CASSRGGTYEQYF. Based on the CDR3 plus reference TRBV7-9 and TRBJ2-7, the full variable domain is DTGVSQNPRHKITKRGQNVTFRCDPISEHNRLYWYRQTLGQGPEFLTYFQNEAQLEKSRLLSDRFSAERPKGSFSTLEIQRTEQGDSAMYLCASSRGGTYEQYFGPGTRLTVT.

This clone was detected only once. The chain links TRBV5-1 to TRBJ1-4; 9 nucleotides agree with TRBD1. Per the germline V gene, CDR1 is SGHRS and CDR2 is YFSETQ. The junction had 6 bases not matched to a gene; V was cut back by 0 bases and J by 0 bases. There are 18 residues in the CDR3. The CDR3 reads CASSLGFGQGTTNEKLFF. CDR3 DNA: TGCGCCAGCAGCTTGGGATTTGGACAGGGGACAACTAATGAAAAACTGTTTTTT.

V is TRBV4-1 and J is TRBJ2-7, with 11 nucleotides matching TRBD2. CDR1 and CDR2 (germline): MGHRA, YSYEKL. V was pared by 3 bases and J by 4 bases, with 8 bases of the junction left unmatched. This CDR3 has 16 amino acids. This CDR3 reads CASSHPGLAEGYEQYF. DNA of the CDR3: TGCGCCAGCAGCCACCCGGGACTAGCGGAGGGATACGAGCAGTACTTC.

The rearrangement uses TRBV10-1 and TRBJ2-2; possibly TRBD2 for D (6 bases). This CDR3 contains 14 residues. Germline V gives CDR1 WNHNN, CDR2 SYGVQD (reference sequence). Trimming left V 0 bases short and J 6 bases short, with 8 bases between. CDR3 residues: CASSESGGSGELFF. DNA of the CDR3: TGCGCCAGCAGTGAGTCGGGGGGTTCCGGGGAGCTGTTTTTT.

The CDR3 sequence is CASQGLGTQYF. In DNA, the CDR3 is TGCGCCAGCCAGGGGCTTGGTACGCAGTATTTT. The rearrangement uses TRBV5-1 and TRBJ2-3; maybe TRBD1 (6 bases). V gave up 7 bases and J gave up 8 bases, with 11 bases separating them. The CDR3 length is 11 residues. Germline V gene sequence: CDR1 SGHRS, CDR2 YFSETQ.

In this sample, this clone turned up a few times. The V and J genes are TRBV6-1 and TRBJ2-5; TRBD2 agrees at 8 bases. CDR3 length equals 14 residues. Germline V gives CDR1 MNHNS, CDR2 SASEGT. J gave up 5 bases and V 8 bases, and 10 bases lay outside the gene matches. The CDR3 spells CASGLRAGVETQYF. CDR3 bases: TGTGCCAGCGGGTTGAGAGCGGGGGTGGAGACCCAGTACTTC.

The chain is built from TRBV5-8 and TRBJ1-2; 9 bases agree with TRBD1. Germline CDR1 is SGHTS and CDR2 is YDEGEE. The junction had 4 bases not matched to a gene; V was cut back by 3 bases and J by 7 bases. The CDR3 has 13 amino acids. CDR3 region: CASSWGQGGGYTF. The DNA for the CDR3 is TGTGCCAGCAGCTGGGGACAGGGTGGTGGCTACACCTTC.

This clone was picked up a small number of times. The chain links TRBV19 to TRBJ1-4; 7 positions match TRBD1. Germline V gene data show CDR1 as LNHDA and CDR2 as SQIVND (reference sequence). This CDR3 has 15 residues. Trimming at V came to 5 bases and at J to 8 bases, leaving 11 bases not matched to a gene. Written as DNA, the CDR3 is TGTGCCAGTAGTTCTAACAGGGGATTACGAGAAAAACTGTTTTTT. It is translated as CASSSNRGLREKLFF.